One sample yielded the 4 T cell receptor beta chains listed below, sequenced in a study of blood T cell repertoires in COVID-19. This table comes from immunoSEQ multiplex PCR, and its TCRdb copy is limited to in-frame clones, with some not included. Counted here are some 430,000 clones, 90% occurring once; the ten biggest clones make up approximately 0.55%. Sequenced material: PBMCs or T cells enriched from blood (not recorded which). The origin of the receptors is a man aged 18 to 30 who had recovered from COVID-19.

The CDR3 bases are TGTGCCAGCAGTGAAGGGCAGGGCACAGATACGCAGTATTTT. This sequence encodes CASSEGQGTDTQYF. The genes are TRBV6-1 and TRBJ2-3; D is undetermined. Trimming took off 1 base at V and 1 base at J, with 6 bases between the two ends. The CDR3 length is 14 residues. CDR1 and CDR2 from the germline V gene are MNHNS and SASEGT.

The rearrangement links TRBV10-3 to TRBJ1-4; D gene unclear. CDR1 is ENHRY, CDR2 SYGVKD, per germline. The CDR3 length is 17 residues. V lost 0 bases to trimming and J lost 0 bases, with 11 bases between them. CDR3 nucleotides: TGTGCCATCAGTGAGTCTAGTAGCATTGCAACTAATGAAAAACTGTTTTTT. Translated, it gives CAISESSSIATNEKLFF.

Points on this clone: Different DNA sequences within this sample yield the same CDR3. The rearrangement links TRBV3-1 (or the pseudogene TRBV3-2) to TRBJ1-2, with 8 positions matching TRBD1. J gave up 2 bases and V 0 bases, and 5 bases lay outside the gene matches. This CDR3 spans 16 amino acids. Germline V lookup: CDR1 LGHDT, CDR2 YNNKEL (reference sequence). CDR3 sequence reads: CASSQDLTGANYGYTF. In DNA, the CDR3 is TGTGCCAGCAGCCAAGACCTGACAGGGGCGAACTATGGCTACACCTTC.

The table lists this clone with a count of one. This CDR3 reads CSASDRAPLHF. The CDR3 DNA follows: TGCAGTGCTAGCGACAGGGCACCCCTCCACTTT. The chain links TRBV20-1 to TRBJ1-6; the match to TRBD1 covers 7 bases. The CDR3 is made up of 11 amino acids. Germline V gives CDR1 DFQATT, CDR2 SNEGSKA (reference sequence). Unmatched junction bases numbered 1, after V lost 3 bases and J lost 11 bases.